This T cell receptor beta chain was captured in a study of beta chain features in type 1 diabetes. Sequencing targeted expressed TCRB transcripts, as all isolated RNA had been reverse transcribed. Method: immunoSEQ multiplex PCR; TCRdb's copy keeps in-frame clones and lacks some. The sample has 150,000 or so clones; 11% are singletons. A remark on this clone: Its antigen is undetermined.

The study, taken as a whole, reports: Whatever favoring of shorter templates PCR might show would apply equally to patients and controls. When Type 1 diabetes patients were examined, their TCRB CDR3s proved moderately but significantly shorter in all four CD4+ subsets.

In total, each donor contributed a single heparinised blood draw that averaged about 110 mL. The CDR3 sequence is 14 residues long. The V and J ends lost 4 bases and 5 bases respectively, with 14 bases between them. Germline loops: CDR1 LGHNA, CDR2 YNFKEQ. Sample: central memory CD4+ T cells from blood. V is TRBV4-2 and J is TRBJ1-2, with D hard to call. The TCR sequence derives from a man aged 18 to 35 in good health. This chain's CDR3 is CASSPETGGYGYTF. As DNA, the CDR3 is TGTGCCAGCAGCCCTGAAACCGGAGGATATGGCTACACCTTC.